These 26 T cell receptor beta chains came from one sample sequenced in a study of T cell repertoires in cytomegalovirus infection. TCRdb reprocessed the reads with MiXCR, giving one entry per CDR3 protein. The data hold about 740,000 distinct CDR3 sequences, with about a third observed a single time. The sequenced material came from PBMCs. Receptors were obtained from a human donor in good health (CMV status not recorded). Some clones in this sample may be carry-over from other donors' samples.

To note about this clonotype: The final CDR3 position lacks the conserved phenylalanine or tryptophan, pointing to a likely read error. The gene calls are TRBV28 and TRBJ1-5; weak D call: TRBD1 (6 bases). The CDR3 spans 14 residues. Germline loops: CDR1 MDHEN, CDR2 SYDVKM. V lost 8 bases to trimming and J lost 4 bases, with 15 bases between them. This CDR3 reads CASSLARGNQPQHL. DNA of the CDR3: TGTGCCAGCTCCCTGGCCAGGGGAAATCAGCCCCAGCATTTA.

This clonotype has just a few counts. The V call is TRBV28, the J call TRBJ1-1, with 7 bases aligning to TRBD1. The CDR3 runs 14 residues. Germline trimming cut 7 bases from V and 6 bases from J; bases unmatched to any gene: 11. CDR1 and CDR2 (germline): MDHEN, SYDVKM. CDR3 protein: CASIRPGGSAEAFF. The CDR3 DNA sequence: TGTGCCAGCATTCGTCCAGGGGGGAGCGCTGAAGCTTTCTTT.

The sample holds many counts of this clonotype. V and J are TRBV7-2 and TRBJ2-5; 9 nucleotides line up with TRBD2. This CDR3 has 15 amino acids. The J segment lost 7 bases and the V segment lost 0 bases, leaving 6 bases of the junction unmatched. The germline V gene encodes CDR1 SGHTA and CDR2 FQGNSA. The CDR3 protein is CASSLASGGLGTQYF. The CDR3 nucleotides read TGTGCCAGCAGCTTAGCTAGCGGGGGCCTGGGGACCCAGTACTTC.

To note about this clonotype: One end of the junction fails to match germline, which may point to a read error. The V gene is TRBV4-1, the J gene TRBJ2-7, with 7 bases that match TRBD1. The V gene's germline CDR1 is MGHRA and CDR2 YSYEKL. The CDR3 length is 14 residues. The CDR3 is CASIPWTGSYEKYF. In nucleotides, the CDR3 is TGCGCCAGCATCCCCTGGACAGGCTCCTACGAGAAGTACTTC.

This clonotype was seen repeatedly, ten times or more. The gene calls are TRBV12-3 or TRBV12-4 and TRBJ1-2; D unclear. The CDR3 has 12 residues. The V gene lost 3 bases and the J gene lost 7 bases, with 9 bases spanning the gap. CDR3 DNA: TGTGCCAGCAGTTTGCAGTACTCTGGCTACACCTTC. This encodes CASSLQYSGYTF.

This clonotype appeared once. Written as DNA, the CDR3 is TGTGCCAGCAGTTTTTTGGAATTTGAGCAGTTCTTC. Its translation: CASSFLEFEQFF. The J gene is TRBJ2-1, the V gene TRBV28; no reliable D call. The CDR3 sequence is 12 residues long. V was clipped by 3 bases and J by 9 bases, with 9 bases between them. From germline, CDR1 is MDHEN and CDR2 SYDVKM. The full variable domain, with the rest looked up from reference TRBV28 and TRBJ2-1, is DVKVTQSSRYLVKRTGEKVFLECVQDMDHENMFWYRQDPGLGLRLIYFSYDVKMKEKGDIPEGYSVSREKKERFSLILESASTNQTSMYLCASSFLEFEQFFGPGTRLTVL.

This clonotype was counted many times. The J gene is TRBJ2-2, the V gene TRBV7-2; 9 nucleotides agree with TRBD1. The CDR3 has 15 residues. The trim removed 5 bases at V and 6 bases at J, leaving 7 bases unmatched. The germline V gene encodes CDR1 SGHTA and CDR2 FQGNSA. The CDR3 protein is CASSTGTGYAGELFF. Written as DNA, the CDR3 is TGTGCCAGCAGCACCGGGACAGGGTACGCCGGGGAGCTGTTTTTT.

The chain employs TRBV19 and TRBJ2-7; unclear D gene. Looked up from germline, CDR1 is LNHDA and CDR2 is SQIVND (reference sequence). There are 16 residues in the CDR3. V lost 3 bases and J 0 bases, leaving 15 bases between the germline ends. The CDR3: CASSISSSPSSYEQYF. The CDR3 DNA sequence: TGTGCCAGTAGTATTTCGAGTAGCCCAAGCTCCTACGAGCAGTACTTC.

This clonotype occurred a few times. This chain connects TRBV7-9 to TRBJ2-7; 9 nucleotides line up with TRBD2. The V segment lost 1 base and the J segment 5 bases; nucleotides outside the gene matches: 6. The CDR3 loop spans 15 amino acids. CDR1 is SEHNR and CDR2 is FQNEAQ in the germline V gene (reference sequence). CDR3 sequence (DNA): TGTGCCAGCAGCTTAGGAGGTAGCGGGAGCAACGAGCAGTACTTC. Its protein is CASSLGGSGSNEQYF.

V is TRBV19 and J is TRBJ1-2, with TRBD1 as a possible D gene (5 bases). The CDR3 is made up of 15 amino acids. Trimming stripped 6 bases from V and 6 bases from J, with 20 bases between. CDR1 is LNHDA, CDR2 SQIVND, per germline (reference sequence). The CDR3 DNA reads as TGTGCCAGTAGATGGACCGGGGCCTCACGGGATGGCTACACCTTC. Translated, it gives CASRWTGASRDGYTF. Full variable domain (outside the CDR3, taken from reference TRBV19 and TRBJ1-2): DGGITQSPKYLFRKEGQNVTLSCEQNLNHDAMYWYRQDPGQGLRLIYYSQIVNDFQKGDIAEGYSVSREKKESFPLTVTSAQKNPTAFYLCASRWTGASRDGYTFGSGTRLTVV.

With respect to this clonotype: Without the conserved terminal phenylalanine or tryptophan, this CDR3 likely stems from a read error. The rearrangement uses TRBV7-2 and TRBJ2-7; D may be TRBD2 (6 bases). The CDR3 spans 15 residues. CDR1 is SGHTA and CDR2 is FQGNSA in the germline V gene. V was clipped by 4 bases and J by 2 bases, with 15 bases between them. The CDR3 DNA follows: TGTGCCAGCAGCTCCCGGGGCGGGACCCCCTACGAGCAGTACTTA. Its translation is CASSSRGGTPYEQYL.

This clonotype was detected a few times. The chain joins TRBV10-3 to TRBJ2-3, with TRBD2 matching over 10 bases. This CDR3 comprises 15 residues. The V gene end was trimmed by 11 bases and the J gene end by 3 bases; junction bases not matched to a gene: 11. Germline values: CDR1 ENHRY, CDR2 SYGVKD. The CDR3 reads CASSGAGGATDTQYF. The CDR3 nucleotides are TGTGCCTCCAGTGGAGCGGGAGGGGCAACAGATACGCAGTATTTT.

The genes are TRBV27 and TRBJ2-1; D not resolved. V lost 3 bases, J lost 5 bases, and 8 bases lay in between. The CDR3 length is 13 residues. Germline assignment: CDR1 MNHEY and CDR2 SMNVEV (reference sequence). The CDR3 region is CASSLEWNNEQFF. The CDR3 DNA sequence: TGTGCCAGCAGTTTGGAGTGGAACAATGAGCAGTTCTTC.

The chain recombines TRBV15 with TRBJ1-2; no clear D. Trimming took off 3 bases at V and 1 base at J, with 9 bases between the two ends. Germline V gene data show CDR1 as LNHNV and CDR2 as YYDKDF (reference sequence). This CDR3 contains 14 residues. In DNA form, the CDR3 reads TGTGCCACCAGCAGGAAACAGCTTAACTATGGCTACACCTTC. This gives the protein CATSRKQLNYGYTF.

J is TRBJ2-1 and V is TRBV10-3; tentative D call: TRBD2 (6 bases). Germline V gene sequence: CDR1 ENHRY, CDR2 SYGVKD. This CDR3 region has 14 residues. With 6 bases removed from V and 5 bases from J, the gap between germline ends came to 14 bases. For the CDR3, the DNA is TGTGCCATCAGCGCCTTAGCGGATAACAATGAGCAGTTCTTC. It codes for CAISALADNNEQFF.

This clonotype was picked up a small number of times. The chain employs TRBV14 and TRBJ1-1; no definite D call. Trimming stripped 0 bases from V and 9 bases from J, with 17 bases between. Germline loops: CDR1 SGHDN, CDR2 FVKESK. The CDR3 sequence is 15 residues long. The CDR3 loop reads CASSQDLVRGLKAFF. In nucleotides, the CDR3 is TGTGCCAGCAGCCAAGATTTGGTTCGGGGATTGAAAGCTTTCTTT.

This clonotype was picked up a small number of times. The V and J genes are TRBV6-1 and TRBJ2-1; either TRBD1 or TRBD2 may fit D (5 bases each). Germline V CDR1 and CDR2: MNHNS, SASEGT. The CDR3 length is 13 residues. Trimming pared 2 bases from V and 14 bases from J, leaving 16 bases between. CDR3 DNA: TGTGCCAGCAGTGAACAGGGCAACACCGGGAAGTTCTTC. It codes for CASSEQGNTGKFF.

This clonotype has more than one count but fewer than ten. This sequence joins TRBV28 and TRBJ1-3; 8 bases line up with TRBD1. The CDR3 covers 14 residues. V trimming: 6 bases; J trimming: 5 bases; junction bases outside the gene matches: 6. The germline V gene encodes CDR1 MDHEN and CDR2 SYDVKM. The CDR3 reads CASRTQGVRNTIYF. Written as DNA, the CDR3 is TGTGCCAGCAGAACACAGGGGGTTCGAAACACCATATATTTT.

As to this clonotype: At one end the junction does not follow the germline gene, possibly because of a read error. The rearrangement uses TRBV7-2 and TRBJ2-7; D may be TRBD2 (5 bases). The length of the CDR3 is 13 residues. The germline V gene encodes CDR1 SGHTA and CDR2 FQGNSA. DNA for the CDR3: TGTGCCAGCAGCTTTGAGGGTTCCTACGAGCATTACTTC. It codes for CASSFEGSYEHYF. Filled out from reference TRBV7-2 and TRBJ2-7, the complete variable domain reads GAGVSQSPSNKVTEKGKDVELRCDPISGHTALYWYRQSLGQGLEFLIYFQGNSAPDKSGLPSDRFSAERTGGSVSTLTIQRTQQEDSAVYLCASSFEGSYEHYFGPGTRLTVT.

The chain uses TRBV4-2 and TRBJ2-2; no reliable D call. The CDR3 covers 18 residues. V was clipped by 4 bases and J by 6 bases, with 24 bases between them. Germline CDR1 and CDR2: LGHNA and YNFKEQ. DNA for the CDR3: TGTGCCAGCAGCCCCTCCTTGAGAGTTACAAAGTTAGCCGGGGAGCTGTTTTTT. Amino acid sequence: CASSPSLRVTKLAGELFF.

This clonotype occurred once. The genes are TRBV19 and TRBJ2-1; 9 nucleotides align to TRBD1. The trim removed 4 bases at V and 7 bases at J, leaving 2 bases unmatched. CDR1 is LNHDA and CDR2 is SQIVND in the germline V gene (reference sequence). This CDR3 contains 13 residues. Here the CDR3 reads CASSKTGGNEQFF. The CDR3 coding sequence is TGTGCCAGTAGTAAGACAGGGGGGAATGAGCAGTTCTTC.

The chain joins TRBV7-9 to TRBJ2-3; D might be TRBD2 (5 bases). Trimming left V 5 bases short and J 6 bases short, with 21 bases between. Germline V CDR1 and CDR2: SEHNR, FQNEAQ (reference sequence). The CDR3 runs to 16 residues. The CDR3 DNA is TGTGCCAGCAGCCCTTACGTACTAGAAGGTGGCGATACGCAGTATTTT. This sequence encodes CASSPYVLEGGDTQYF.

The V gene is TRBV6-5, the J gene TRBJ1-6, with D possibly matching TRBD1 (5 bases). Germline V CDR1 and CDR2: MNHEY, SVGAGI. CDR3 length: 13 amino acids. The V and J ends lost 2 bases and 9 bases respectively, with 8 bases between them. CDR3 sequence reads: CASSYGRVSPLHF. The DNA of the CDR3 is TGTGCCAGCAGTTACGGCAGGGTTTCACCCCTCCACTTT.

This clonotype was seen only a few times. The gene calls are TRBV28 and TRBJ2-3; D not resolved. V was pared by 6 bases and J by 4 bases, with 5 bases between. This CDR3 is 11 amino acids long. Per germline, CDR1 MDHEN and CDR2 SYDVKM. The CDR3 here is CASRQADTQYF. CDR3 bases: TGTGCCAGCAGGCAGGCAGATACGCAGTATTTT.

V gene TRBV19 combines with J gene TRBJ2-2; 7 bases fit TRBD1. CDR1 is LNHDA and CDR2 is SQIVND in the germline V gene (reference sequence). The CDR3 is made up of 15 amino acids. V gave up 7 bases and J gave up 0 bases; unmatched junction bases: 5. This chain's CDR3 is CASTPGTANTGELFF. CDR3 DNA sequence: TGTGCCAGTACCCCTGGGACAGCGAACACCGGGGAGCTGTTTTTT.

This clonotype was seen at least ten times. The V gene is TRBV7-2, the J gene TRBJ2-1, with D uncertain. Germline V gene sequence: CDR1 SGHTA, CDR2 FQGNSA. The length of the CDR3 is 13 residues. Trimming pared 1 base from V and 7 bases from J, leaving 8 bases between. Here the CDR3 reads CASSLGPQNEQFF. CDR3 nucleotides: TGTGCCAGCAGCTTAGGACCGCAAAATGAGCAGTTCTTC.